The T cell receptor beta chain under discussion was sequenced for a study of T cells expressing NK-cell markers. No DNA is given; TCRdb re-called the 5' RACE reads and lists each CDR3 protein once. The table gives almost 450,000 distinct CDR3 sequences; the top ten clones make up more than 7% of it. This CDR3 has 12 amino acids. Per the germline V gene, CDR1 is DFQATT and CDR2 is SNEGSKA (reference sequence). Input material: blood T cells: a sorted CD56 or NKG2C T cell subset, CD4+ or CD8+ T cells, or bulk PBMC T cells (not recorded which). The rearrangement links TRBV20-1 to TRBJ1-2; TCRdb's D gene call, TRBD1, goes unchecked for lack of DNA. The receptor was derived from a woman aged 18-69 years in good health. The CDR3 spells CSARGQAYGYTF.